This T cell receptor (beta chain) was documented in a study of CD8+ T cells in alopecia areata. As for the study in general: Oral tofacitinib (5 to 10 mg twice daily) was administered to treated patients.

The table lists this clone with a few counts. The treatment: oral pan-JAK inhibitor, 5-10 mg twice daily. CDR1 and CDR2 from the germline V gene are MNHEY and SMNVEV (reference sequence). The V end lost 5 bases, the J end lost 4 bases, and 12 bases lay between the germline ends. This CDR3 has 13 amino acids. Extracted from the samples, RNA was reverse transcribed into cDNA to serve as the sequencing template. Assay used: immunoSEQ multiplex PCR; TCRdb lists only in-frame clones, some missing. This table has 200,000 or so clones, 40% to 55% appearing once. The source material was CD4+ T cells sorted from blood, sampled at approximately week 37, from a patient treated with tofacitinib. The source of this sequence is a human donor with alopecia areata. V is TRBV27 and J is TRBJ2-7; no clear D gene. The CDR3 sequence: CASSRREQYEQYF. The DNA of the CDR3 is TGTGCCAGCAGTCGCCGCGAACAGTACGAGCAGTACTTC.